Each of the 14 T cell receptor beta chains below was sequenced from the same sample in a study of cytomegalovirus exposure and HLA in healthy donors (dated by TCRdb to the late 2010s). Receptor amplification or capture employed the immunoSEQ multiplex PCR assay. What TCRdb holds here is the immuneACCESS table cut down to in-frame rearrangements. Part of the clones is not present; checked against another copy, under half of the missing clones reflect an unresolved V gene, and the others are unexplained. The sample contains 200,000 to 250,000 clones, over 80% of them found a single time. The ten most abundant clones make up about 14% of the sample. The specimen sequenced was PBMCs. Source of these receptors: a woman younger than 45 in good health and CMV-seropositive.

The chain links TRBV4-3 to TRBJ2-7; 11 nucleotides line up with TRBD1. With 4 bases clipped from V and 2 bases from J, the junction kept 1 base outside the gene matches. The germline V gene encodes CDR1 LGHNA and CDR2 YSLEER. There are 14 residues in the CDR3. The CDR3 protein is CASSRGQGAYEQYF. In DNA, the CDR3 is TGCGCCAGCAGCCGGGGACAGGGGGCCTACGAGCAGTACTTC.

J is TRBJ2-3 and V is TRBV5-1, with unresolved D. Germline lookup yields CDR1 SGHRS and CDR2 YFSETQ. Trimming cost V 5 bases and J 6 bases, with 16 bases left between them. The CDR3 is 14 residues long. In DNA, the CDR3 is TGCGCCAGCAGAGAATCTGCTTTCGGGGATACGCAGTATTTT. Amino acid sequence: CASRESAFGDTQYF.

The rearrangement links TRBV2 to TRBJ2-7, with D possibly being TRBD1 (5 bases). Germline CDR1 reads SNHLY; CDR2 reads FYNNEI. V was trimmed by 7 bases and J by 5 bases, leaving 15 bases between them. This CDR3 comprises 13 residues. CDR3 in DNA: TGTGCCAGCAATCAATTCAGGGAAGACGAGCAGTACTTC. Its translation: CASNQFREDEQYF.

Here the CDR3 reads CASSFLTSGSFETQYF. The DNA of the CDR3 is TGTGCCAGCAGTTTCTTGACTAGCGGGAGTTTTGAGACCCAGTACTTC. The chain carries TRBV28 and TRBJ2-5, with 12 bases fitting TRBD2. The length of the CDR3 is 16 residues. V shed 3 bases, J shed 5 bases, and the junction held 7 bases outside the gene matches. Germline V gives CDR1 MDHEN, CDR2 SYDVKM.

This sequence joins TRBV6-1 and TRBJ2-7; D not resolved. Germline V gene data show CDR1 as MNHNS and CDR2 as SASEGT. The CDR3 sequence is 15 residues long. Deletions cut 2 bases from V and 0 bases from J, with 11 bases between. The CDR3 sequence: CASSEHRHHSYEQYF. DNA of the CDR3: TGTGCCAGCAGTGAACACCGGCATCACTCCTACGAGCAGTACTTC.

The CDR3 is CAWITDEKSATNEKLFF. Written as DNA, the CDR3 is TGTGCCTGGATTACGGATGAAAAATCCGCAACTAATGAAAAACTGTTTTTT. The rearrangement joins TRBV30 to TRBJ1-4, with D unresolved. The CDR3 contains 17 residues. Germline CDR1 and CDR2: GTSNPN and SVGIG (reference sequence). Trimming removed 4 bases at V and 0 bases at J, with 18 bases between.

This rearrangement joins TRBV27 to TRBJ1-5, with D possibly TRBD1 on 5 matching bases. The V end lost 4 bases, the J end lost 3 bases, and 19 bases lay between the germline ends. Per the germline V gene, CDR1 is MNHEY and CDR2 is SMNVEV (reference sequence). The length of the CDR3 is 17 residues. The CDR3, as DNA: TGTGCCAGCAGTTCCCTGCCTTTTTCAGGGACCAATCAGCCCCAGCATTTT. This translates into CASSSLPFSGTNQPQHF.

This chain uses TRBV11-2 with TRBJ1-2, with D possibly matching TRBD1 (5 bases). The V gene lost 5 bases and the J gene lost 3 bases, with 16 bases spanning the gap. CDR1 SGHAT and CDR2 FQNNGV come from the germline V gene. This CDR3 has 15 amino acids. CDR3 in amino acids: CASSPFLGHDYGYTF. In DNA, the CDR3 is TGTGCCAGCAGCCCATTTTTAGGACACGACTATGGCTACACCTTC.

The chain has TRBV6-6 and TRBJ1-1, with D unresolved. Deletions cut 7 bases from V and 8 bases from J, with 17 bases between. Germline loops: CDR1 MNHNY, CDR2 SVGAGI (reference sequence). The CDR3 is made up of 13 amino acids. CDR3 sequence reads: CASISDFLGEAFF. In nucleotides, the CDR3 is TGTGCCAGCATATCCGATTTTCTAGGCGAAGCTTTCTTT.

The chain carries TRBV7-9 and TRBJ1-2; unclear D gene. Germline V gene data show CDR1 as SEHNR and CDR2 as FQNEAQ (reference sequence). V dropped 5 bases and J dropped 1 base, with 11 bases sitting between them. CDR3 length: 14 residues. The CDR3 DNA sequence: TGTGCCAGCAGCGCGAGTGTAGGTAACTATGGCTACACCTTC. It encodes CASSASVGNYGYTF.

The rearrangement joins TRBV4-1 to TRBJ2-1, with D possibly TRBD1 on 6 matching bases. The germline CDR1 and CDR2 sequences are MGHRA and YSYEKL. Trimming removed 4 bases from V and 5 bases from J, with 9 bases in between. This CDR3 comprises 13 residues. The CDR3 DNA sequence: TGCGCCAGCAGCCCAACAGGGAACAATGAGCAGTTCTTC. Its translation: CASSPTGNNEQFF.

V and J are TRBV27 and TRBJ1-1; D is unclear. This CDR3 spans 14 amino acids. V lost 0 bases and J lost 1, with 6 bases in between. Germline V CDR1 and CDR2: MNHEY, SMNVEV (reference sequence). Here the CDR3 DNA reads TGTGCCAGCAGTTTATCCCCAGCGAACACTGAAGCTTTCTTT. Translating it yields CASSLSPANTEAFF.

The J gene is TRBJ2-7, the V gene TRBV27; D not resolved. The CDR3 is 17 residues long. Germline values: CDR1 MNHEY, CDR2 SMNVEV (reference sequence). Trimming removed 6 bases at V and 5 bases at J, with 26 bases between. In DNA, the CDR3 is TGTGCCAGCAGCCGATTACGCCAGGAATCTGGGATCCACGAGCAGTACTTC. This encodes CASSRLRQESGIHEQYF.

This clone showed up just a few times. The V gene is TRBV19, the J gene TRBJ2-3, with 8 positions matching TRBD2. Trimming at V came to 8 bases and at J to 1 base, leaving 5 bases not matched to a gene. The CDR3 sequence is 14 residues long. The germline V gene has CDR1 LNHDA and CDR2 SQIVND (reference sequence). The CDR3 DNA reads TGTGCCAGTCAGGGGCGGGAGGGCACAGATACGCAGTATTTT. Encoded protein: CASQGREGTDTQYF.